The present TCR beta chain was sequenced within a study of PD-1 blockade in classical Hodgkin lymphoma. Every patient relapsed after autologous stem cell transplantation, and brentuximab vedotin exposure varied. Study results and caveats: Patients who responded completely had about the same baseline diversity as newly diagnosed patients.

Germline values: CDR1 MNHEY, CDR2 SVGAGI. With 2 bases removed from V and 3 bases from J, the gap between germline ends came to 11 bases. The CDR3 has 14 amino acids. To note about this clone: Its specificity is unknown.

This table comes from immunoSEQ multiplex PCR, and its TCRdb copy is limited to in-frame clones, with some not included. This table has 50,000 to 65,000 clones, around 90% appearing once. This TCR derives from a human donor with classical Hodgkin lymphoma. V usage is TRBV6-5 and J usage is TRBJ2-7, with D maybe TRBD2 (6 bases). Sequenced material: peripheral blood mononuclear cells (PBMCs), taken before the second cycle of nivolumab. The CDR3 nucleotides are TGTGCCAGCAGTTACAAGGGACTTGACTACGAGCAGTACTTC. It encodes CASSYKGLDYEQYF.